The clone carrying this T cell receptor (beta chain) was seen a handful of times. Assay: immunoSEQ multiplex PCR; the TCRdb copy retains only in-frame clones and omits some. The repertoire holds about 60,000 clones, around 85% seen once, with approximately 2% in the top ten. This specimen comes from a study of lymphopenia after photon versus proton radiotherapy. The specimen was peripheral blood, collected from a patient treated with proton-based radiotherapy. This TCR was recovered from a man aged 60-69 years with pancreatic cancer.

In DNA form, the CDR3 reads TGTGCCAGCAGTCGGGACTTTAATGAAAAACTGTTTTTT. Protein sequence: CASSRDFNEKLFF. This chain joins TRBV6-5 and TRBJ1-4; tentatively, D is TRBD1 (5 bases). This CDR3 comprises 13 residues. Germline CDR1 is MNHEY and CDR2 is SVGAGI. Trimming took 5 bases from V and 4 from J, leaving 8 bases between them.